Sequencing of this T cell receptor beta chain was carried out in a study of T-cell memory formation after mild COVID-19. Study details: The study found TCR clusters largely donor specific.

This clonotype has only a few counts. Its antigen is undetermined. V lost 3 bases to trimming and J lost 5 bases, with 10 bases between them. Germline CDR1 and CDR2: DFQATT and SNEGSKA (reference sequence). The CDR3 extends over 12 amino acids. Study-wide points: There was a balanced CD4/CD8 profile in clones contracting day 15 to 85, and later expanders leaned CD4+. Several responding clones turned up in pre-infection memory, indicating that cross-reactive memory may have taken part.

Using constant-segment primers, 5'RACE produced TCR alpha and TCR beta cDNA libraries carrying sample barcodes and UMIs. MiXCR, applied by TCRdb to the 5' RACE reads, yields one record per CDR3 protein. The sample has under 550,000 distinct CDR3 sequences; about 18% are singletons. This clonotype was sampled from an adult woman who had mild COVID-19 (a few samples of this study predate the infection). Cell type and time point are not known. The V call is TRBV20-1, the J call TRBJ2-5, with D tentatively TRBD2 (5 bases). The specimen was PBMCs or a T cell subset sorted from them (not recorded which). Here the CDR3 DNA reads TGCAGTGCTAGTAACCGGAGGGAGACCCAGTACTTC. Its translation: CSASNRRETQYF.